This T cell receptor (beta chain) was captured by sequencing in a study of blood T cell repertoires in COVID-19. Study at large: Samples of COVID-19 (acute and convalescent) were obtained from the United States, Italy and Spain. T cells, B-cell-depleted T cells, or PBMCs provided the cDNA or gDNA that served as material.

Germline CDR1 is MNHEY and CDR2 is SMNVEV (reference sequence). The trim removed 3 bases at V and 9 bases at J, leaving 7 bases unmatched. CDR3 length: 13 residues. Original analysis: Estimation of nucleated cell counts was performed using reference gene primer amplification. Data came from immunoSEQ multiplex PCR; TCRdb stores just in-frame clones and leaves some out. From that table come the V and J calls and clone size; the DNA was used to work out D and trimming. The data contain roughly 330,000 clones, about four fifths of them seen just once; the ten biggest clones take up approximately 1.3%. The chain couples TRBV27 to TRBJ1-2; TRBD1 agrees at 7 bases. Sample: peripheral blood. The receptor's source is a woman between 45 and 65 years old with acute or convalescent COVID-19. The chain's CDR3 is CASSLRAGGSYTF. The CDR3 nucleotides read TGTGCCAGCAGTTTGAGGGCAGGGGGGAGCTACACCTTC.